Below are 18 T cell receptor beta chains sequenced from a single sample in a study of human T cells and chemical hapten exposure. The sample's time point: patch test 2, 6 weeks after DPC sensitization. This sample's treatment: therapeutic diphenylcyclopropenone sensitization with weekly scalp DPC. MiXCR was run by TCRdb on the RACE reads, yielding one entry per CDR3 protein. The data show some 79,000 distinct CDR3 sequences, more than 9% seen once. The sample consisted of whole blood, taken in connection with sensitization to the hapten diphenylcyclopropenone (DPC). These TCRs come from a woman aged 45-65 years with alopecia areata. Some clones in this sample may be carry-over from other donors' samples.

This clonotype was counted ten times or more. This chain joins TRBV12-3 or TRBV12-4 and TRBJ2-7; no reliable D call. The CDR3 extends over 12 amino acids. V lost 3 bases to trimming and J lost 2 bases, with 5 bases between them. DNA of the CDR3: TGTGCCAGCAGTTTGTCCCCCTACGAGCAGTACTTC. Translating it yields CASSLSPYEQYF.

The CDR3 DNA is TGTGCCAGCAGCGCCGCAAGGCGCAATGAGCAGTTCTTC. Translating gives CASSAARRNEQFF. The rearrangement links TRBV7-6 to TRBJ2-1; D gene unclear. Germline V gene data show CDR1 as SGHVS and CDR2 as FNYEAQ. The CDR3 loop spans 13 amino acids. V gave up 5 bases and J gave up 6 bases, with 11 bases separating them.

The V call is TRBV10-3, the J call TRBJ1-1, with D perhaps TRBD1 (6 bases). The CDR3 contains 16 residues. Trimming removed 4 bases at V and 4 bases at J, with 19 bases between. Germline loops: CDR1 ENHRY, CDR2 SYGVKD. CDR3 coding DNA: TGTGCCATCAGTGGACGGGGTCAACAGGGCGGCACTGAAGCTTTCTTT. Translated: CAISGRGQQGGTEAFF.

This clonotype occurred many times. The chain uses TRBV12-3 or TRBV12-4 and TRBJ2-7; tentatively, D is TRBD1 (6 bases). The CDR3 spans 15 residues. V gave up 5 bases and J gave up 4 bases, with 18 bases separating them. The CDR3, as DNA: TGTGCCAGCAGTACCGGTCCGGGTAGGGGGTACGAGCAGTACTTC. It translates to CASSTGPGRGYEQYF.

The rearrangement uses TRBV30 and TRBJ1-1, with 8 bases identical to TRBD1. Trimming took 8 bases from V and 6 from J; bases not matched to a gene: 8. The CDR3 runs 12 residues. The germline V gene encodes CDR1 GTSNPN and CDR2 SVGIG (reference sequence). CDR3 nucleotides: TGTGCCCGAACTACAGGGGGGTCTGAAGCTTTCTTT. This translates into CARTTGGSEAFF.

The sample holds a few counts of this clonotype. An end of the junction does not agree with germline; a read error may underlie this. The chain links TRBV30 to TRBJ2-7; 12 bases are a match to TRBD2. CDR3 length: 12 amino acids. In germline, CDR1 is GTSNPN, CDR2 SVGIG (reference sequence). The CDR3 DNA reads as TGTGCCTGGAGTCCCGGGACTAGCGGGCGAAGATTC. Amino acid sequence: CAWSPGTSGRRF. Together with reference TRBV30 and TRBJ2-7, the CDR3 gives the full variable domain: SQTIHQWPATLVQPVGSPLSLECTVEGTSNPNLYWYRQAAGRGLQLLFYSVGIGQISSEVPQNLSASRPQDRQFILSSKKLLLSDSGFYLCAWSPGTSGRRFGPGTRLTVT.

This clonotype was seen ten or more times. The chain employs TRBV6-5 and TRBJ1-6; 7 positions match TRBD1. The trim removed 0 bases at V and 5 bases at J, leaving 4 bases unmatched. This CDR3 has 16 residues. Germline V CDR1 and CDR2: MNHEY, SVGAGI. The CDR3 coding sequence is TGTGCCAGCAGTTACTCGAGACAGGGAAATAATTCACCCCTCCACTTT. This sequence encodes CASSYSRQGNNSPLHF.

This clonotype came up many times. The chain links TRBV7-6 to TRBJ2-1; 9 nucleotides match TRBD2. The trim removed 5 bases at V and 4 bases at J, leaving 9 bases unmatched. The CDR3 loop spans 16 amino acids. Per germline, CDR1 SGHVS and CDR2 FNYEAQ. Here the CDR3 reads CASSLGTAGGYNEQFF. CDR3 nucleotide sequence: TGTGCCAGCAGCCTAGGGACCGCGGGAGGGTACAATGAGCAGTTCTTC. Together with reference TRBV7-6 and TRBJ2-1, the CDR3 gives the full variable domain: GAGVSQSPRYKVTKRGQDVALRCDPISGHVSLYWYRQALGQGPEFLTYFNYEAQQDKSGLPNDRFSAERPEGSISTLTIQRTEQRDSAMYRCASSLGTAGGYNEQFFGPGTRLTVL.

This clonotype was detected a few times. The chain links TRBV19 to TRBJ2-1; D is perhaps TRBD2 (6 bases). Per germline, CDR1 LNHDA and CDR2 SQIVND (reference sequence). The CDR3 is 14 amino acids. Trimming left V 7 bases short and J 7 bases short, with 17 bases between. The CDR3 nucleotides are TGTGCCAGTAAGGACGGGAGTGCGAGAAATGAGCAGTTCTTC. The encoded protein is CASKDGSARNEQFF.

This clonotype has at least ten counts. The chain employs TRBV20-1 and TRBJ2-5, with 8 bases aligning to TRBD2. V lost 3 bases and J lost 7; bases outside the gene matches: 13. Per germline, CDR1 DFQATT and CDR2 SNEGSKA (reference sequence). CDR3 length: 15 residues. The CDR3 sequence: CSASTSAGGSVTQYF. The CDR3 bases are TGCAGTGCTAGTACATCGGCGGGAGGTTCGGTGACCCAGTACTTC.

This sequence joins TRBV20-1 and TRBJ2-1; 7 bases agree with TRBD2. This CDR3 has 14 residues. From germline, CDR1 is DFQATT and CDR2 SNEGSKA (reference sequence). Trimming took 4 bases from V and 5 from J; bases not matched to a gene: 8. In DNA, the CDR3 is TGCAGTGCTATTTGGGAGGGTGTGGACAATGAGCAGTTCTTC. Translation: CSAIWEGVDNEQFF.

This clonotype has ten or more counts. The chain links TRBV29-1 to TRBJ2-3, with TRBD1 matching 8 bases. V gave up 5 bases and J gave up 3 bases; unmatched junction bases: 4. The germline CDR1 and CDR2 sequences are SQVTM and ANQGSEA. CDR3 length: 13 residues. Here the CDR3 DNA reads TGCAGCGTTCCGGACAGGGTGACAGATACGCAGTATTTT. It specifies CSVPDRVTDTQYF.

This clonotype has more than one count but fewer than ten. The rearrangement links TRBV7-2 to TRBJ2-1, with 9 bases matching TRBD1. After removal of 6 bases from V and 7 bases from J, the junction contained 7 bases not matched to a gene. This CDR3 comprises 14 residues. Per the germline V gene, CDR1 is SGHTA and CDR2 is FQGNSA. In DNA form, the CDR3 reads TGTGCCAGCAGTACAGGGGGCTTTGGGAATGAGCAGTTCTTC. Translation: CASSTGGFGNEQFF.

The chain is built from TRBV28 and TRBJ2-2; D might be TRBD1 (5 bases). This CDR3 spans 13 amino acids. The germline V gene encodes CDR1 MDHEN and CDR2 SYDVKM. The V end was cut by 4 bases, the J end by 6 bases, with 9 bases between. CDR3 loop: CASSSWGAGELFF. CDR3 coding DNA: TGTGCCAGCAGTTCGTGGGGCGCCGGGGAGCTGTTTTTT.

This sequence joins TRBV30 and TRBJ2-5, with 8 bases lining up with TRBD1. V was pared by 8 bases and J by 5 bases, with 16 bases of the junction left unmatched. The germline V gene encodes CDR1 GTSNPN and CDR2 SVGIG (reference sequence). This CDR3 has 15 amino acids. Here the CDR3 DNA reads TGTGCCCGTAATGGAGGAGCAGGGGGCAGCGAGACCCAGTACTTC. Translated, it gives CARNGGAGGSETQYF.

J is TRBJ2-2 and V is TRBV7-6, with no clear D. Germline V gene data show CDR1 as SGHVS and CDR2 as FNYEAQ. V was clipped by 1 base and J by 1 base, with 10 bases between them. This CDR3 has 16 residues. The CDR3 nucleotides are TGTGCCAGCAGCTTAGGGAGTGTGGGGAACACCGGGGAGCTGTTTTTT. Its translation is CASSLGSVGNTGELFF.

The table lists this clonotype with a few counts. V usage is TRBV20-1 and J usage is TRBJ2-7; 12 bases align to TRBD2. After removal of 5 bases from V and 5 bases from J, the junction contained 10 bases not matched to a gene. Per germline, CDR1 DFQATT and CDR2 SNEGSKA (reference sequence). The CDR3 has 15 amino acids. The CDR3 coding sequence is TGCAGTGCTCGGAGACGGACTAGCGGGACCCACGAGCAGTACTTC. This translates into CSARRRTSGTHEQYF.

By share, this clonotype ranks as medium-sized. The rearrangement joins TRBV28 to TRBJ2-7; D not certain. The germline V gene encodes CDR1 MDHEN and CDR2 SYDVKM. Trimming cost V 4 bases and J 3 bases, with 10 bases left between them. This CDR3 spans 13 amino acids. CDR3 region: CASSSRPNYEQYF. CDR3 DNA: TGTGCCAGCAGTTCTAGACCGAACTACGAGCAGTACTTC.